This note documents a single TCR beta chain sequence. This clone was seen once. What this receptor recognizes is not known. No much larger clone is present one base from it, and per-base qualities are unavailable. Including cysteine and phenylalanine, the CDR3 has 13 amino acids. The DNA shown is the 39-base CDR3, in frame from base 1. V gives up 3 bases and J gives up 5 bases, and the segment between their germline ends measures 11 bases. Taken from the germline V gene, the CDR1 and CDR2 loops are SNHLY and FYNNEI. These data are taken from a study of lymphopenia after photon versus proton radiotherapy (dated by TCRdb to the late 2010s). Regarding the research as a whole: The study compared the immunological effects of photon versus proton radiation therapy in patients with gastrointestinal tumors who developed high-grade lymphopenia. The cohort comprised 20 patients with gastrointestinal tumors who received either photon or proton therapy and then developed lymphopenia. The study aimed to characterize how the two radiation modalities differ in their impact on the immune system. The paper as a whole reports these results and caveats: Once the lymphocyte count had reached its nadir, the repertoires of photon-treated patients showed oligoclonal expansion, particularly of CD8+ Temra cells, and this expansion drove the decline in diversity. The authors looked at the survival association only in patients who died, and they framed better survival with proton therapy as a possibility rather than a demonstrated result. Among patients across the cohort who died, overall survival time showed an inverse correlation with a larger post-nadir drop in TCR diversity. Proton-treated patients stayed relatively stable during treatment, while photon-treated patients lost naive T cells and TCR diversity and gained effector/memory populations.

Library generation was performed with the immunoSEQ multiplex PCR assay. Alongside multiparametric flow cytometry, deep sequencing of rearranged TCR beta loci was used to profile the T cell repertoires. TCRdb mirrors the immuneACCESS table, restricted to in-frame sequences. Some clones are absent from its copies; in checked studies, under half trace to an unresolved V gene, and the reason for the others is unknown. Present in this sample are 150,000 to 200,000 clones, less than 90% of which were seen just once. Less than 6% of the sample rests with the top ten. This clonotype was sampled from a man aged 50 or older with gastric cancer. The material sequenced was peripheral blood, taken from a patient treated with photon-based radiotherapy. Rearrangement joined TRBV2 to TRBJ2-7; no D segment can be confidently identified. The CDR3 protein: CASSDKGVDEQYF. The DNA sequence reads TGTGCCAGCAGTGATAAGGGTGTCGACGAGCAGTACTTC.